The present T cell receptor (beta chain) was sequenced within a study of T-cell reconstitution after alpha-beta-depleted transplantation in children. Study observations and caveats: It was surviving recipient T cells and thymic progenitors that gave some patients high TCRbeta diversity at day 60. Several hundred expanded graft clones reportedly were the source of alpha-beta T cells about two months after transplant. Fresh T-cell production supplied most of the T-cell counts and diversity seen one year after transplant.

Unique molecular identifiers were used in preparing the TCRbeta library. TCRdb redid the calling of the PCR reads with MiXCR, one entry per CDR3 protein. This sample carries under 50,000 distinct CDR3 sequences, about 9% of them seen once, and the ten largest clones take 27%. The sample holds a few counts of this clonotype. Its antigen is not identified. The CDR3 is made up of 13 amino acids. CDR1 and CDR2 from the germline V gene are MNHEY and SVGAGI. Trimming took 7 bases from V and 7 from J, leaving 14 bases between them. This sample comprised PBMCs, mostly from graft donor cells, obtained 60 days after TCRalphabeta/CD19-depleted stem cell transplant. The source is a male patient aged 2 to 10 who had a stem cell transplant for chronic granulomatous disease, so the T cells may come from the graft donor. The chain is built from TRBV6-5 and TRBJ1-5; D remains unclear. Written as DNA, the CDR3 is TGTGCCAGCACTCAAACCCTCGGGCAGCCCCAGCATTTT. Translating gives CASTQTLGQPQHF.